The rows below give T cell receptor beta chains drawn from one sample of a study of CD8+ T cells in alopecia areata. Clones were sequenced by immunoSEQ multiplex PCR, and TCRdb holds only the in-frame ones, with some missing. The top ten clones hold roughly 1.2% of a sample with hundreds of thousands of clones, 67% of them seen once. Sequenced material: CD4+ T cells sorted from blood, taken at week 0. The receptors originated from a human donor with alopecia areata. The CDR3 runs from the conserved cysteine through the conserved F or W. The D gene is left open where the match is weak. A row's size may be missing; if present it is once, few, many or a size class.

NA NA TRBJ2-7 14 TRBV27 TGTGCCAGCAGCCGGGACCGTTATGACTACGAGCAGTACTTC CASSRDRYDYEQYF
few NA TRBJ2-2 16 TRBV27 TGTGCCAGCAGTTTCACCCAGCGAACGAACACCGGGGAGCTGTTTTTT CASSFTQRTNTGELFF
NA NA TRBJ1-1 15 TRBV4-1 TGCGCCAGCAGCCAAGATAGGGGACTGAACACTGAAGCTTTCTTT CASSQDRGLNTEAFF
NA NA TRBJ2-7 13 TRBV27 TGTGCCAGCAGTTGGGGTCTAGGTAGGGAGCAGTACTTC CASSWGLGREQYF
NA TRBD1 TRBJ2-7 13 TRBV30 TGTGCCTGGAGTCTTTGGACAGGGGGAGTCGGGAACTTC CAWSLWTGGVGNF
NA TRBD1 TRBJ1-4 16 TRBV7-8 TGTGCCAGCAGCTTCCTCCCGGGACAGGCCCTTGAAAAACTGTTTTTT CASSFLPGQALEKLFF
once NA TRBJ2-7 12 TRBV30 TGTGCCTGGAGTGTACGAGGGAGTGAGCAGTACTTC CAWSVRGSEQYF
few NA TRBJ2-3 16 TRBV10-3 TGTGCCATCAGTGAGTCGGGTGACTCTAGCACAGATACGCAGTATTTT CAISESGDSSTDTQYF
NA NA TRBJ2-4 15 TRBV4-3 TGCGCCAGCAGCCAAGTATGGGGGGTGAGAAACATTCAGTACTTC CASSQVWGVRNIQYF
NA NA TRBJ1-1 13 TRBV29-1 TGCAGCGCCCAGGCCGGGGGTGGCACTGAAGCTTTCTTT CSAQAGGGTEAFF
NA NA TRBJ1-6 16 TRBV5-1 TGCGCCAGCACCTTCACAACAGGGCCTTCTAATTCACCCCTCCACTTT CASTFTTGPSNSPLHF
NA NA TRBJ2-5 13 TRBV5-1 TGCGCCAGCAGCAGGGGATTACAAGAGACCCAGTACTTC CASSRGLQETQYF